The 10 T cell receptor beta chains reported below all come from one sample, sequenced in a study of blood T cell repertoires in COVID-19 (dated by TCRdb to the early 2020s). Library preparation was by the immunoSEQ multiplex PCR assay. The source is immuneACCESS, and TCRdb retained only in-frame sequences with V and J called. Part of the clones is not carried over; for the studies checked, unresolved V genes explain less than half of this, and the remainder is unexplained. For this sample the table gives roughly 200,000 clones, of which 83% were detected only once. The ten largest clones take up roughly 5% of the sample. The material sequenced was PBMCs or T cells enriched from blood (not recorded which). These receptors were taken from a woman aged 45-59 years who had been exposed to COVID-19.

This chain joins TRBV18 and TRBJ1-1; 8 nucleotides align to TRBD1. The V and J ends lost 3 bases and 8 bases, in that order; junction bases with no gene match: 5. Germline V gene data show CDR1 as KGHSH and CDR2 as LQKENI. The CDR3 length is 13 residues. Here the CDR3 reads CASSPPRDREAFF. For the CDR3, the DNA is TGTGCCAGCTCACCTCCCCGGGACAGGGAAGCTTTCTTT.

The chain combines TRBV3-1 (or the pseudogene TRBV3-2) with TRBJ2-3; D is unclear. V lost 5 bases and J 3 bases, leaving 6 bases between the germline ends. In germline, CDR1 is LGHDT, CDR2 YNNKEL (reference sequence). The CDR3 contains 12 residues. CDR3 in amino acids: CASSYGTDTQYF. The CDR3 DNA reads TGTGCCAGCAGCTACGGGACAGATACGCAGTATTTT.

The chain combines TRBV5-1 with TRBJ1-1; D is ambiguous. The CDR3 runs to 13 residues. CDR1 is SGHRS and CDR2 is YFSETQ in the germline V gene. Trimming stripped 3 bases from V and 6 bases from J, with 12 bases between. The CDR3 is CASSSNGVAEAFF. In DNA, the CDR3 is TGCGCCAGCAGCTCAAACGGGGTGGCTGAAGCTTTCTTT.

This clone appeared many times. V gene TRBV10-3 combines with J gene TRBJ1-2, with TRBD1 as a possible D gene (5 bases). Germline values: CDR1 ENHRY, CDR2 SYGVKD. V lost 5 bases and J 4 bases, leaving 20 bases between the germline ends. CDR3 length equals 16 residues. In nucleotides, the CDR3 is TGTGCCATCAGTCTCGCGCGTCAGGAGGGGTCCTATGGCTACACCTTC. Protein: CAISLARQEGSYGYTF.

J is TRBJ2-7 and V is TRBV15; 7 bases agree with TRBD1. CDR3 length equals 15 residues. Losses at the gene ends were 5 bases for V and 0 bases for J; bases not matched to a gene: 7. Germline assignment: CDR1 LNHNV and CDR2 YYDKDF (reference sequence). CDR3 in amino acids: CATSREQGSSYEQYF. The CDR3 DNA is TGTGCCACCAGCCGTGAACAGGGGAGCTCCTACGAGCAGTACTTC.

The chain employs TRBV18 and TRBJ1-2; 9 nucleotides align to TRBD1. The J segment lost 2 bases and the V segment lost 3 bases, leaving 1 base of the junction unmatched. Germline CDR1 and CDR2: KGHSH and LQKENI. The CDR3 runs 14 residues. The CDR3 here is CASSPGTGNYGYTF. The CDR3 nucleotides are TGTGCCAGCTCACCCGGGACAGGGAACTATGGCTACACCTTC. The whole variable domain, remainder taken from reference TRBV18 and TRBJ1-2, is NAGVMQNPRHLVRRRGQEARLRCSPMKGHSHVYWYRQLPEEGLKFMVYLQKENIIDESGMPKERFSAEFPKEGPSILRIQQVVRGDSAAYFCASSPGTGNYGYTFGSGTRLTVV.

The rearrangement links TRBV29-1 to TRBJ1-1; no definite D call. The CDR3 spans 14 residues. Germline V gene sequence: CDR1 SQVTM, CDR2 ANQGSEA. V lost 4 bases and J 3 bases, leaving 15 bases between the germline ends. CDR3 nucleotide sequence: TGCAGCGTTGTGAGAGGGCAGGTTGACACTGAAGCTTTCTTT. This sequence encodes CSVVRGQVDTEAFF.

The CDR3 sequence: CASSQSPNGQDKGYTF. The DNA for the CDR3 is TGCGCCAGCAGTCAATCGCCCAACGGACAGGACAAGGGCTACACCTTC. V gene TRBV23-1 combines with J gene TRBJ1-2; 7 nucleotides match TRBD1. TRBV23-1 is given ORF status, its function remaining uncertain. Germline trimming cut 0 bases from V and 8 bases from J; bases unmatched to any gene: 12. The CDR3 consists of 16 residues.

This clone came up once. The chain joins TRBV2 to TRBJ2-2; 16 bases fit TRBD2. Germline trimming cut 6 bases from V and 3 bases from J; bases unmatched to any gene: 7. This CDR3 is 18 amino acids long. CDR1 and CDR2 from the germline V gene are SNHLY and FYNNEI. In DNA form, the CDR3 reads TGTGCCAGCAGGGAGGAGGGACTAGCGGGGGGGGACACCGGGGAGCTGTTTTTT. Its translation: CASREEGLAGGDTGELFF.

The chain links TRBV27 to TRBJ1-1; D is possibly TRBD1 (6 bases). V lost 6 bases to trimming and J lost 4 bases, with 15 bases between them. CDR3 length: 14 amino acids. CDR1 is MNHEY, CDR2 SMNVEV, per germline (reference sequence). This chain's CDR3 is CASSLGAGVTEAFF. CDR3 DNA: TGTGCCAGCAGCCTGGGGGCAGGGGTCACTGAAGCTTTCTTT.